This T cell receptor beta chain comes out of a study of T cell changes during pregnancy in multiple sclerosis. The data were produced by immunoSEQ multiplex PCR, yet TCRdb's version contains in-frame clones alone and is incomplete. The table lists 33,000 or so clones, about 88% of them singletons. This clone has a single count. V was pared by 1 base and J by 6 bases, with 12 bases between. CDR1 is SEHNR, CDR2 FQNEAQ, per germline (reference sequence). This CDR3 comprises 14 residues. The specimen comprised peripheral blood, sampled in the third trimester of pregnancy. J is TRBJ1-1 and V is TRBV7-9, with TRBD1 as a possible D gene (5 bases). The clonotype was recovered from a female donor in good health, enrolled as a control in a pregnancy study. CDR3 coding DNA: TGTGCCAGCAGCTTAGAGGGACTGGGGGCTGAAGCTTTCTTT. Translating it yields CASSLEGLGAEAFF.